This T cell receptor (beta chain) originates from a study of cytomegalovirus exposure and HLA in healthy donors. General observations from the study: For most TCR sequences rarity was the rule, although some public TCRs occurred in many donors. Cytomegalovirus-associated status was assigned to 150 or so TCR beta chains.

To note about this clone: No antigen is known for it.

Data came from immunoSEQ multiplex PCR; TCRdb stores just in-frame clones and leaves some out. The profile shows roughly 150,000 clones, approximately 91% of them singletons. The V segment lost 3 bases and the J segment 7 bases; nucleotides outside the gene matches: 5. From germline, CDR1 is GTSNPN and CDR2 SVGIG (reference sequence). This CDR3 has 14 residues. The sequenced sample consisted of PBMCs. The J gene is TRBJ2-1, the V gene TRBV30, with 11 bases that match TRBD1. This clonotype was sampled from a woman in her late teens or twenties in good health and CMV-seropositive. As DNA, the CDR3 is TGTGCCTGGAGGGGACAGGGGGGGAGAAATGAGCAGTTCTTC. It encodes CAWRGQGGRNEQFF.